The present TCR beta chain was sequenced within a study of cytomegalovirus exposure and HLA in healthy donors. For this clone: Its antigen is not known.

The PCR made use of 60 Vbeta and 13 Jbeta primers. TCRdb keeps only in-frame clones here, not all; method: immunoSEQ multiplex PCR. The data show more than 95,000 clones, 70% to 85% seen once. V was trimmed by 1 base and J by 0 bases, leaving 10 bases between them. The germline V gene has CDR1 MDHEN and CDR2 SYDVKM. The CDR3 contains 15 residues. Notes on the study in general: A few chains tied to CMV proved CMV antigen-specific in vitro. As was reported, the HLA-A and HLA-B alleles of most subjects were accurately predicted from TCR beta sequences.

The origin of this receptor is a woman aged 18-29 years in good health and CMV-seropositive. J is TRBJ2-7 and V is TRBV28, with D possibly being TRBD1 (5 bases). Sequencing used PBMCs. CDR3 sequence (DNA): TGTGCCAGCAGTTTATTGCCAAGGGGCTCCTACGAGCAGTACTTC. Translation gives CASSLLPRGSYEQYF. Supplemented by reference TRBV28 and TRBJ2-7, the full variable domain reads DVKVTQSSRYLVKRTGEKVFLECVQDMDHENMFWYRQDPGLGLRLIYFSYDVKMKEKGDIPEGYSVSREKKERFSLILESASTNQTSMYLCASSLLPRGSYEQYFGPGTRLTVT.